What follows are 8 T cell receptor beta chains derived from one specimen sequenced in a study of blood T cells in healthy people across ages. Primers used in a second PCR of about 6 to 11 cycles were a sample-barcoded 5' primer and a J-beta primer mix. TCRdb reprocessed the 5' RACE reads via MiXCR and lists one record per CDR3 protein. The sample includes about 800,000 distinct CDR3 sequences, roughly 60% of them seen just once. Sequencing was carried out using blood. The receptors come from a man aged 25 to 40 in good health.

V gene TRBV20-1 combines with J gene TRBJ2-3, with 11 bases aligning to TRBD2. From germline, CDR1 is DFQATT and CDR2 SNEGSKA (reference sequence). Trimming removed 5 bases from V and 3 bases from J; junction bases left unmatched: 22. This CDR3 has 20 residues. This CDR3 is CSAEGLFSGRAFFETDTQYF. In DNA form, the CDR3 reads TGCAGTGCTGAAGGATTATTTAGCGGGAGGGCCTTCTTCGAGACAGATACGCAGTATTTT.

The CDR3 sequence is CSARMGLAGPLGEQFF. The CDR3 nucleotides read TGCAGTGCTAGAATGGGACTAGCGGGCCCGTTGGGTGAGCAGTTCTTC. This chain links TRBV20-1 with TRBJ2-1; 12 positions match TRBD2. This CDR3 contains 16 residues. CDR1 DFQATT and CDR2 SNEGSKA come from the germline V gene (reference sequence). V lost 2 bases to trimming and J lost 9 bases; unmatched junction nucleotides: 11.

The chain links TRBV10-3 to TRBJ2-7, with a weak D call TRBD2 (6 bases). The CDR3 covers 13 residues. The germline gives CDR1 ENHRY, CDR2 SYGVKD. V lost 4 bases, J lost 3 bases, and 10 bases lay in between. The CDR3: CAISAGGGYEQYF. DNA of the CDR3: TGTGCCATCAGTGCTGGGGGAGGCTACGAGCAGTACTTC.

This rearrangement joins TRBV13 to TRBJ1-2; D is uncertain. The CDR3 spans 15 residues. Germline values: CDR1 PRHDT, CDR2 FYEKMQ (reference sequence). Trimming took off 6 bases at V and 7 bases at J, with 21 bases between the two ends. As DNA, the CDR3 is TGTGCCAGCAGTCCTCCCGGGTCATCAATACGTGGCTACACCTTC. Translated, it gives CASSPPGSSIRGYTF.

In its sample, this clonotype was seen once. The V and J genes are TRBV12-3 or TRBV12-4 and TRBJ1-6, with D maybe TRBD1 (5 bases). The CDR3 is made up of 13 amino acids. Trimming removed 7 bases from V and 8 bases from J, with 12 bases in between. CDR3 protein: CASTREGYSPLHF. The CDR3 bases are TGTGCCAGCACCCGAGAGGGGTATTCACCCCTCCACTTT.

On this clonotype itself: No conserved phenylalanine or tryptophan ends this CDR3, so it is likely a read error. This chain links TRBV5-1 with TRBJ2-3; D is unresolved. Looked up from germline, CDR1 is SGHRS and CDR2 is YFSETQ. The CDR3 has 13 residues. The ends were cut back, 0 bases at V and 5 bases at J, with 7 bases in the middle. CDR3: CASSLEGEDTQYL. The CDR3 DNA sequence: TGCGCCAGCAGCTTGGAGGGTGAAGATACGCAGTATCTT.

The gene calls are TRBV5-1 and TRBJ1-6; TRBD1 is a possible D gene (5 bases). The germline V gene encodes CDR1 SGHRS and CDR2 YFSETQ. V dropped 2 bases and J dropped 9 bases, with 18 bases sitting between them. CDR3 length equals 16 residues. The CDR3 DNA follows: TGCGCCAGCAGCTTTAGTGTTGGAGCGCAGGGTTCACCCCTCCACTTT. Amino acids: CASSFSVGAQGSPLHF.

The rearrangement joins TRBV7-9 to TRBJ1-2; 9 bases line up with TRBD1. CDR1 SEHNR and CDR2 FQNEAQ come from the germline V gene (reference sequence). Trimming removed 5 bases from V and 4 bases from J; junction bases left unmatched: 11. The CDR3 extends over 16 amino acids. Written as DNA, the CDR3 is TGTGCCAGCAGCCTAACCGGCACAGGGGGCTCCTATGGCTACACCTTC. Amino acids: CASSLTGTGGSYGYTF.